This TCR beta chain was captured in a study of T cell responses to AZD1222 COVID-19 vaccine. The assay was immunoSEQ multiplex PCR, and TCRdb's table has in-frame clones only and misses some. This sample contains around 140,000 clones. Regarding the study as a whole: White British donors predominated, females outnumbered males, and clonal diversity was possibly underestimated. After the peak T cell response, and only then, were repertoires sampled. Seropositive AZD1222 recipients at baseline numbered only five or six.

The CDR3 runs to 15 residues. Trimming took 3 bases from V and 8 from J; bases not matched to a gene: 7. Germline loops: CDR1 MGHDK, CDR2 SYGVNS. To note about this clone: Antigen: not known.

The V gene is TRBV25-1, the J gene TRBJ1-2, with TRBD1 matching over 12 bases. This TCR was sampled from an adult in good health. The sequencing sample was made of peripheral blood. CDR3 DNA: TGTGCCAGCAGTGATGGGGGACAGGGGGCCAGCGGCTACACCTTC. Its protein is CASSDGGQGASGYTF.